This entry features one TCR beta chain sequence. Its specificity is unknown. This specimen belongs to a study of T-cell memory formation after mild COVID-19. General study points: Those CD4+ clones that contracted were mainly in CM and EM (CD8+ ones in EMRA). Contracting clones from day 15 to 85 showed balanced CD4/CD8; later expanders favored CD4+. The SARS-CoV-2 specificity of second-wave clones reaching peak at day 37 remained unverified.

In TCRdb, the 5' RACE reads were re-called with MiXCR into one record per CDR3 protein. This sample has 400,000 to 500,000 distinct CDR3 sequences, with around 17% found just once. The sequence was collected from a man aged 18 to 35 who had mild COVID-19 (a few samples of this study predate the infection). Cell type and time point are not known. The sequenced material came from PBMCs or a T cell subset sorted from them (not recorded which).

The DNA of the CDR3 is TGCGCCAGCAGCCATGGTGGGCGGGGGACCACAGATACGCAGTATTTT. Translated, it gives CASSHGGRGTTDTQYF. This chain connects TRBV4-3 to TRBJ2-3; 7 bases line up with TRBD2. J was trimmed by 2 bases and V by 3 bases; bases with no gene match: 8. CDR1 and CDR2 from the germline V gene are LGHNA and YSLEER. There are 16 residues in the CDR3.